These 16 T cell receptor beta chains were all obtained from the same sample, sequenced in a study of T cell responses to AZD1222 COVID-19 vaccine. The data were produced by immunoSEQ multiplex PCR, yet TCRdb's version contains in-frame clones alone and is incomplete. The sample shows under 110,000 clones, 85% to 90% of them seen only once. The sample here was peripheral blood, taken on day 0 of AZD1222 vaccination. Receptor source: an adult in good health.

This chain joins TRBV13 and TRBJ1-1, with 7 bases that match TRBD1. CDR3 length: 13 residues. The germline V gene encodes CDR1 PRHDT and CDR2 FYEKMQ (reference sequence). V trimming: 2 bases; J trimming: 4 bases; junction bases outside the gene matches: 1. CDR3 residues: CASSLQGGTEAFF. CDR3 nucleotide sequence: TGTGCCAGCAGCTTACAGGGGGGCACTGAAGCTTTCTTT.

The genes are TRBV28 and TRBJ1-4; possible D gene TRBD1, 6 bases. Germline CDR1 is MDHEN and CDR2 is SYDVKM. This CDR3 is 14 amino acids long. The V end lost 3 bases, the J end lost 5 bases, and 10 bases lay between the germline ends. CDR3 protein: CASSFSGQNEKLFF. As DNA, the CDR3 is TGTGCCAGCAGTTTTTCCGGACAGAATGAAAAACTGTTTTTT.

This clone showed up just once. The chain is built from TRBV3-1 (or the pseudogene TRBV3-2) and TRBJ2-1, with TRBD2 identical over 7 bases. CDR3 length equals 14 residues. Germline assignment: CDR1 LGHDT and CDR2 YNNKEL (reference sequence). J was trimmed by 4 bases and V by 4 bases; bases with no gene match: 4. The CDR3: CASSPGTTYNEQFF. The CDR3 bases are TGTGCCAGCAGCCCCGGGACTACGTACAATGAGCAGTTCTTC.

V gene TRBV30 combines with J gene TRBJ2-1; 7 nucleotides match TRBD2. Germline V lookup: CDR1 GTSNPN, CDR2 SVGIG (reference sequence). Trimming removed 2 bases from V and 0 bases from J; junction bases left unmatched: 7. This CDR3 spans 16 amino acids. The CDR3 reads CAWSFGLVSSYNEQFF. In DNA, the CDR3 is TGTGCCTGGAGTTTTGGACTAGTTTCCTCCTACAATGAGCAGTTCTTC.

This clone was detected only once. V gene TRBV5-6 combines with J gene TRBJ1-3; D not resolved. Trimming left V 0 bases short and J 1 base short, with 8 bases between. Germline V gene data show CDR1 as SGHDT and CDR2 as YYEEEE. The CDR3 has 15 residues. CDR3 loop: CASSLGPGSGNTIYF. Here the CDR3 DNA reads TGTGCCAGCAGCTTGGGTCCCGGGTCTGGAAACACCATATATTTT.

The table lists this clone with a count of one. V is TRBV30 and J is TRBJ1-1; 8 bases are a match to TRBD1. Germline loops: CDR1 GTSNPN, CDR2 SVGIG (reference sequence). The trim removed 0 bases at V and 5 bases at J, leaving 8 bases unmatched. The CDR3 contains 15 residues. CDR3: CAWSVLARGLTEAFF. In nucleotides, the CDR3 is TGTGCCTGGAGTGTACTAGCCAGGGGGCTGACTGAAGCTTTCTTT.

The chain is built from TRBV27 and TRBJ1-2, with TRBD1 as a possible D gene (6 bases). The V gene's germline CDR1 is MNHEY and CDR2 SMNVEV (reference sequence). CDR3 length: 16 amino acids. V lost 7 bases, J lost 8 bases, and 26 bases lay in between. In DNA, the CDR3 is TGTGCCAGCAAAAGCTACCCAGGGGCGGTCTTAAGGGGCTACACCTTC. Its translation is CASKSYPGAVLRGYTF.

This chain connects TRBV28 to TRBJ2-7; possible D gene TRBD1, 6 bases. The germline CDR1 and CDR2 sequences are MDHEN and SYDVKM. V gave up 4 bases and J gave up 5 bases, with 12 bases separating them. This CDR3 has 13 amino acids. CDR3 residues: CASSWNRDHEQYF. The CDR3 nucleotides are TGTGCCAGCAGTTGGAACAGGGACCACGAGCAGTACTTC.

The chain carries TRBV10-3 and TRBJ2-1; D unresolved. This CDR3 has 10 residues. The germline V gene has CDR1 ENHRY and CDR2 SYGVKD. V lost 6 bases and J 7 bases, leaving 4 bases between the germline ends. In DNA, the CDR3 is TGTGCCATCAGGGATAATGAGCAGTTCTTC. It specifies CAIRDNEQFF.

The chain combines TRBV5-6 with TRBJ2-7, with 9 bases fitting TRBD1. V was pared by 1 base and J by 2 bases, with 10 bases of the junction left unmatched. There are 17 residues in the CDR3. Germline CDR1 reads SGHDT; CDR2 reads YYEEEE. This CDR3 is CASSLYHAGTGPYEQYF. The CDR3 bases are TGTGCCAGCAGCTTGTACCACGCCGGGACAGGGCCCTACGAGCAGTACTTC.

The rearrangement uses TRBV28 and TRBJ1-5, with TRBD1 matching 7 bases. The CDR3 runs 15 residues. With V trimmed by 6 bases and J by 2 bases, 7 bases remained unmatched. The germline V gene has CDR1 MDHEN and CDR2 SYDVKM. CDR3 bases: TGTGCCAGCAGCTCCACAGGGGCCCGCAATCAGCCCCAGCATTTT. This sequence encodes CASSSTGARNQPQHF.

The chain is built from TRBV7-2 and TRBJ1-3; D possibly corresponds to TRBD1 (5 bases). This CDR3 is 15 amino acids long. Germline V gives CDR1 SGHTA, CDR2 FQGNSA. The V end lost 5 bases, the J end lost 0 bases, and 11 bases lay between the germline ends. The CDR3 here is CASSPGWGSGNTIYF. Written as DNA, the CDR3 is TGTGCCAGCAGCCCAGGGTGGGGCTCTGGAAACACCATATATTTT.

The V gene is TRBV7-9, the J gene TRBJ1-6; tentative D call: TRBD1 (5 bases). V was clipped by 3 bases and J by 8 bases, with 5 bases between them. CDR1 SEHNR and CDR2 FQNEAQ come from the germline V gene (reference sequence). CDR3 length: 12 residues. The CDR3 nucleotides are TGTGCCAGCAGCTTGGGGGATTCACCCCTCCACTTT. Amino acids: CASSLGDSPLHF.

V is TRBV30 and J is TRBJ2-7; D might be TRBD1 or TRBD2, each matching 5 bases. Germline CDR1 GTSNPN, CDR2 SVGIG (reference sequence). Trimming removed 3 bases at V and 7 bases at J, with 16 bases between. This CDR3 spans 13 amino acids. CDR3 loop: CAWRGDPQQEQYF. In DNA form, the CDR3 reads TGTGCCTGGAGGGGGGACCCACAACAGGAGCAGTACTTC.

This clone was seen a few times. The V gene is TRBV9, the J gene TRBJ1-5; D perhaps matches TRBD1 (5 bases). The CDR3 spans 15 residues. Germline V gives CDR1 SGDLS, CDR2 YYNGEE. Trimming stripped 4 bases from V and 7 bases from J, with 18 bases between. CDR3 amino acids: CASSQAAGSAQPQHF. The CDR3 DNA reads TGTGCCAGCAGCCAGGCGGCAGGGTCGGCCCAGCCCCAGCATTTT.

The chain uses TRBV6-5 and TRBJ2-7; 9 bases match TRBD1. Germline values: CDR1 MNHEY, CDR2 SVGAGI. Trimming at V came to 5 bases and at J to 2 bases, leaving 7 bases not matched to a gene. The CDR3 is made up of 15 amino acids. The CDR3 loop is CASSRTGQGTYEQYF. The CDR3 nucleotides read TGTGCCAGCAGTCGCACGGGACAGGGCACCTACGAGCAGTACTTC.